A selection of T cell receptor beta chains follows, all from one sample in a study of T cell repertoires in cytomegalovirus infection. Antigens for these TCRs are unknown. TCRdb ran MiXCR on the reads and lists one entry per CDR3 protein. Among fewer than 200,000 distinct CDR3 sequences listed, less than 25% were seen once. The sample was CD8+ T cells from cultured PBMCs, taken from culture after CMV antigen stimulation. Receptors were obtained from a human donor in good health (CMV status not recorded). Some clones in this sample may be carry-over from other donors' samples. CDR3s include the opening cysteine and the closing phenylalanine or tryptophan. The D gene is left open where the match is weak. Size is omitted from some rows. Given values are once, few, many or a class for expanded clones.

TGTGCCAGCAGCCGGGACAGGGGGATCTCCTATAATTCACCCCTCCACTTT | CASSRDRGISYNSPLHF | . | TRBD1 | TRBJ1-6 | TRBV7-8
TGTGCCAGCACCCAGACAGGAGCCGGGGAGCTGTTTTTT | CASTQTGAGELFF | . | . | TRBJ2-2 | TRBV6-2/TRBV6-3
TGTGCCAGCAGTTACGAGAGGCCTTTGAACACTGAAGCTTTCTTT | CASSYERPLNTEAFF | . | . | TRBJ1-1 | TRBV6-2/TRBV6-3
TGTGCCAGCAGTGCCCAATTCCCGGGACAGGGGGGAAGCTATGGCTACACCTTC | CASSAQFPGQGGSYGYTF | . | TRBD1 | TRBJ1-2 | TRBV27
TGCGCCAGCAGCCAAGAGGACAGGGGGGTCTACGAGCAGTACTTC | CASSQEDRGVYEQYF | few | TRBD1 | TRBJ2-7 | TRBV4-3
TGTGCCAGCAGCTTTGGGGGAAGCTCCTACAATGAGCAGTTCTTC | CASSFGGSSYNEQFF | . | . | TRBJ2-1 | TRBV5-6
TGTGCCAGCAGCTTAGGAGGTCCAGGGTTTGATTACACTGAAGCTTTCTTT | CASSLGGPGFDYTEAFF | few | . | TRBJ1-1 | TRBV7-2
TGTGCCAGCATCCGGACGGTGAACACTGAAGCTTTCTTT | CASIRTVNTEAFF | few | . | TRBJ1-1 | TRBV6-2/TRBV6-3
TGTGCCAGCAGCTTAGTCGGCGTGGAGGGCAAATCGGCTGGAAACACCATATATTTT | CASSLVGVEGKSAGNTIYF | . | . | TRBJ1-3 | TRBV7-9
TGTGCCAGCAGCTTAGAGGGACATCCCAATGAGCAGTTCTTC | CASSLEGHPNEQFF | . | . | TRBJ2-1 | TRBV7-9
TGTGCCAGCAGTTTTTCTACGACAGGGACCTCGGGTGAGCAGTTCTTC | CASSFSTTGTSGEQFF | few | TRBD1 | TRBJ2-1 | TRBV6-5
TGTGCCAGCAAGCATTGGGACAGGGTGTACGAGCAGTACTTC | CASKHWDRVYEQYF | . | TRBD1 | TRBJ2-7 | TRBV2
TGTGCCAGTAGCCCAACCCCGCGGGACACTTCAAGGAAAAAACTGTTTTTT | CASSPTPRDTSRKKLFF | few | . | TRBJ1-4 | TRBV19
TGCGCCAGCAGCCCTGTAGGGGCGACGGGAGATACGCAGTATTTT | CASSPVGATGDTQYF | few | . | TRBJ2-3 | TRBV4-1
TGTGCCAGCAGTTTAAGGGCGGGGGACAGGGGATGGGCTAACTATGGCTACACCTTC | CASSLRAGDRGWANYGYTF | . | TRBD1 | TRBJ1-2 | TRBV12-3/TRBV12-4
TGTGCCAGCAGTTTAGGGGACATCAATCAGCCCCAGCATTTT | CASSLGDINQPQHF | . | . | TRBJ1-5 | TRBV12-3/TRBV12-4
TGTGCCAGCAGCTTCCGAGTCTCCTACGAGCAGTACTTC | CASSFRVSYEQYF | few | . | TRBJ2-7 | TRBV7-2
TGCAGTGCTAGTTTGGGGACCGAGCAGTACTTC | CSASLGTEQYF | . | . | TRBJ2-7 | TRBV20-1
TGTGCCAGCAGCGGGACAGGGACTACCTACAATGAGCAGTTCTTC | CASSGTGTTYNEQFF | . | TRBD1 | TRBJ2-1 | TRBV7-9
TGTGCCAGCAGCCAAACAGCCGGGAGGGTTGAAGCTTTCTTT | CASSQTAGRVEAFF | . | . | TRBJ1-1 | TRBV7-8
TGCAGTGCCTCCGGGACAGGGTTGGGATCCTACGAGCAGTACTTC | CSASGTGLGSYEQYF | . | TRBD1 | TRBJ2-7 | TRBV20-1
TGTGCCCGTAAAGGAGGAGATGGCACAGATACGCAGTATTTT | CARKGGDGTDTQYF | . | . | TRBJ2-3 | TRBV7-6
TGTGCCAGCCTCCGGGACGCCGGGCTACCCGAGCAGTACTTC | CASLRDAGLPEQYF | few | . | TRBJ2-7 | TRBV28
TGTGCCAGCAGTGACCGGGACAGGGGAAATGAGCAGTTCTTC | CASSDRDRGNEQFF | few | TRBD1 | TRBJ2-1 | TRBV6-6
TGTGCCAGCAGCACCCGGGACAGTAACTATGGCTACACCTTC | CASSTRDSNYGYTF | few | TRBD1 | TRBJ1-2 | TRBV7-2
TGTGCCAGCAGCTTAGAGGGCAAGCAAGAGACCCAGTACTTC | CASSLEGKQETQYF | . | . | TRBJ2-5 | TRBV7-9
TGTGCCAGCAGCCCGGGGGGGTTCTACGAGCAGTACTTC | CASSPGGFYEQYF | few | TRBD2 | TRBJ2-7 | TRBV7-6
TGTGCCAGCAGCTTAGCTGGACGGGTCAATCAGCCCCAGCATTTT | CASSLAGRVNQPQHF | . | . | TRBJ1-5 | TRBV7-6
TGTGCCAGCAGCCCTAGGGGAGGCTTGGGGGCCAAAAACATTCAGTACTTC | CASSPRGGLGAKNIQYF | few | . | TRBJ2-4 | TRBV7-2
TGTGCCAGCAGCATTCTAGCGGGGGGGCCGAGGGCAGATACGCAGTATTTT | CASSILAGGPRADTQYF | few | TRBD2 | TRBJ2-3 | TRBV7-8
TGTGCCAGCAGCTTAGGACCCCTCCCCGATGGTTACGAGCAGTACTTC | CASSLGPLPDGYEQYF | . | . | TRBJ2-7 | TRBV7-8
TGTGCCAGCAGCTTAGAGGGACTCTTGACAAACACCATATATTTT | CASSLEGLLTNTIYF | . | . | TRBJ1-3 | TRBV7-2
TGCAGTGCTAAGGACGGAGGGGTAGACACCGGGGAGCTGTTTTTT | CSAKDGGVDTGELFF | . | . | TRBJ2-2 | TRBV20-1
TGTGCCAGCAGTTTGGGGTGGGGAAGCAATCAGCCCCAGCATTTT | CASSLGWGSNQPQHF | . | . | TRBJ1-5 | TRBV12-3/TRBV12-4